Shown below are 4 T cell receptor beta chains from a single sample sequenced in a study of control samples from healthy donors and cancer patients. The protocol was immunoSEQ multiplex PCR, while the TCRdb copy is restricted to in-frame clones and leaves out a portion. The table lists around 52,000 clones, around 90% of them singletons, with about 0.91% in the top ten. Source material: PBMCs. Receptors originate from a man aged 25 to 40 with colorectal cancer.

The chain has TRBV5-1 and TRBJ2-1, with D perhaps matching TRBD2 (5 bases). The germline V gene has CDR1 SGHRS and CDR2 YFSETQ. The CDR3 covers 15 residues. V lost 4 bases to trimming and J lost 6 bases, with 17 bases between them. CDR3 in amino acids: CASSVGDNWGNEQFF. Written as DNA, the CDR3 is TGCGCCAGCAGCGTCGGGGATAACTGGGGCAATGAGCAGTTCTTC.

J is TRBJ1-5 and V is TRBV6-4, with D possibly TRBD1 on 6 matching bases. The CDR3 consists of 13 residues. V lost 3 bases, J lost 7 bases, and 10 bases lay in between. Germline V gene lookup returns CDR1 MRHNA and CDR2 SNTAGT. In DNA, the CDR3 is TGTGCCAGCAGTGAAGGGGGTGGACAGCCCCAGCATTTT. It translates to CASSEGGGQPQHF.

The table lists this clone with a count of one. The chain combines TRBV4-3 with TRBJ1-5, with TRBD1 matching 9 bases. V lost 4 bases and J lost 7; bases outside the gene matches: 5. Germline assignment: CDR1 LGHNA and CDR2 YSLEER. This CDR3 region has 14 residues. Written as DNA, the CDR3 is TGCGCCAGCAGCCCGACAGGGGGGTTCCAGCCCCAGCATTTT. This sequence encodes CASSPTGGFQPQHF.

The gene calls are TRBV15 and TRBJ2-2; 10 bases map to TRBD2. The CDR3 sequence is 19 residues long. Germline CDR1 and CDR2: LNHNV and YYDKDF (reference sequence). V trimming: 0 bases; J trimming: 3 bases; junction bases outside the gene matches: 10. The CDR3 region has the DNA TGTGCCACCAGCAGAGATGCCGGACTAGCGGAGTACCACACCGGGGAGCTGTTTTTT. It specifies CATSRDAGLAEYHTGELFF.